This section outlines one TCR beta chain sequence together with its context. The target antigen is unknown. The sample comes from a study of blood T cells in healthy people across ages. This CDR3 has 14 amino acids. V was trimmed by 7 bases and J by 10 bases, leaving 20 bases between them. Germline V gene data show CDR1 as MNHNY and CDR2 as SVGAGI (reference sequence). Through a sample-barcoded 5' primer and a J-beta primer mix, a second PCR was run for roughly 6 to 11 cycles. Each CDR3 protein gets one entry after TCRdb re-called the 5' RACE reads with MiXCR. The repertoire holds more than 550,000 distinct CDR3 sequences, with about 20% as singletons. Total RNA, at least 6 micrograms per sample, came from PBMCs. Points from the study as a whole: When one million T cells were used, diversity estimates were thought to be underestimates. Observed TCR beta diversity per million T cells went down as age went up. This fall followed a roughly linear course with age.

This clonotype was sampled from a man aged 65-85 years in good health. The sample comprised blood. The rearrangement uses TRBV6-6 and TRBJ2-1; D ambiguous. DNA for the CDR3: TGTGCCAGCACCCTGCGGATTTTCCAAGGGGAGCAGTTCTTC. This sequence encodes CASTLRIFQGEQFF.